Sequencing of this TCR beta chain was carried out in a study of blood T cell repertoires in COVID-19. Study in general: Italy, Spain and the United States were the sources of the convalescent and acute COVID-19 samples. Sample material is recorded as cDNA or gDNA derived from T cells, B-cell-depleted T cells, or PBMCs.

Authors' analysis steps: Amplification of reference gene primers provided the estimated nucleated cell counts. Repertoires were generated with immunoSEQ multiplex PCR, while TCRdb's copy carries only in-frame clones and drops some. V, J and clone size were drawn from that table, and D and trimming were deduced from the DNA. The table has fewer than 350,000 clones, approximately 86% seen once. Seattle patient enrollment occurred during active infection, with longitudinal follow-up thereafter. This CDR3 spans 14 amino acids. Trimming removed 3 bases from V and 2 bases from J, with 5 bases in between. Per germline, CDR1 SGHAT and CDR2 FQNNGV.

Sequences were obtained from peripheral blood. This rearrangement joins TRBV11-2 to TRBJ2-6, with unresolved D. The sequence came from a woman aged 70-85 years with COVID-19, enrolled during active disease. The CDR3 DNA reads TGTGCCAGCAGCTTTTCAACTGGGGCCAACGTCCTGACTTTC. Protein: CASSFSTGANVLTF.